A few counts support the clone carrying this T cell receptor (beta chain). One entry per CDR3 protein, called by TCRdb with MiXCR from the 5' RACE reads. The profile shows some 41,000 distinct CDR3 sequences, nearly 7% of them singletons. CDR1 LGHDT and CDR2 YNNKEL come from the germline V gene (reference sequence). The CDR3 length is 14 residues. Trimming removed 3 bases from V and 8 bases from J, with 13 bases in between. Time point noted: sample taken at primary tumor resection. The donors, about 78 patients with untreated early-stage non-small cell lung cancer, provided the samples. Sequencing of whole RNA from tumor, nontumor lung or frozen PBMC involved no sorting. The sample belongs to a study of spatial heterogeneity in lung cancer. Study-wide context: The mean occurrence of each unique TCR and UMI combination in raw reads exceeded ten.

This TCR derives from a female donor with early-stage non-small cell lung cancer. Material: PBMCs, obtained at surgery. J is TRBJ1-4 and V is TRBV3-1; a possible D gene is TRBD1 (5 bases). In DNA form, the CDR3 reads TGTGCCAGCAGCCACCACGGGACTGGGGAAAAACTGTTTTTT. Encoded protein: CASSHHGTGEKLFF.